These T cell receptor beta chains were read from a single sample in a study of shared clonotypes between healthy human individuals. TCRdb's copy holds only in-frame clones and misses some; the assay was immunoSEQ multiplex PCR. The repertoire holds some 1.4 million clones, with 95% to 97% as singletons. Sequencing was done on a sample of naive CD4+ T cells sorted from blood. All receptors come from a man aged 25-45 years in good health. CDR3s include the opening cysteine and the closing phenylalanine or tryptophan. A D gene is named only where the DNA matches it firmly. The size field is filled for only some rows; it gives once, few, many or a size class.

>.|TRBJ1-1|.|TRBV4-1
TGCGCCAGCAGCCAAGCCAGGGGCACTGAAGCTTTCTTT
CASSQARGTEAFF
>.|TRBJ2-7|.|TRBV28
TGTGCGACGCTTTCCTTCCGCTCCTACGAGCAGTACTTC
CATLSFRSYEQYF
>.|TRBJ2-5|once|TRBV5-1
TGCGCCAGCAGGGGGCAGGGCGACCAAGAGACCCAGTACTTC
CASRGQGDQETQYF
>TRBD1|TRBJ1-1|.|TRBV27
TGTGCCAGCAGTTCTCACAGGGGTCGTAGCACTGAAGCTTTCTTT
CASSSHRGRSTEAFF
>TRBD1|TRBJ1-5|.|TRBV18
TGTGCCAGCTCACCAAAGAGAGGGGGCGAGTTTCAGCCCCAGCATTTT
CASSPKRGGEFQPQHF
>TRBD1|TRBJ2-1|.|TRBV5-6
TGTGCCAGCAGCTACCAGGGGGTTCAAGAGCAGTTCTTC
CASSYQGVQEQFF
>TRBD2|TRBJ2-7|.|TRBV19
TGTGCCAGTAGGAAGGCTAGCGGGACCGAGCAGTACTTC
CASRKASGTEQYF
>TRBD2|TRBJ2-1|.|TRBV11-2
TGTGCCAGCAGGGCTAGCGGCTACAATGAGCAGTTCTTC
CASRASGYNEQFF
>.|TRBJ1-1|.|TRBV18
TGTGCCAGCTCACCACAAGGGGGTCTGAACACTGAAGCTTTCTTT
CASSPQGGLNTEAFF
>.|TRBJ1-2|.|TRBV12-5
TGTGCTAGTGGTAATTTGAGGGGCTACACCTTC
CASGNLRGYTF
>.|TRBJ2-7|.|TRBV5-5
TGTGCCAGCAGCTTGGGGGCCCTTGCGGACGGCGCCTACGAGCAGTACTTC
CASSLGALADGAYEQYF
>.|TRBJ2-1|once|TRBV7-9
TGTGCCAGCAGCTTTCCGGGGGCCTCCTACAATGAGCAGTTCTTC
CASSFPGASYNEQFF
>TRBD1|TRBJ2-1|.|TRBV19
TGTGCCAGTAGATTAGCAGGGGGTGGAATCTACAATGAGCAGTTCTTC
CASRLAGGGIYNEQFF
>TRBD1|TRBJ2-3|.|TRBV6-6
TGTGCCAGCACCCCGACAGGGGAGTATATAACAGATACGCAGTATTTT
CASTPTGEYITDTQYF
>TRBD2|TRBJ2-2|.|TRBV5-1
TGCGCCAGCAGACTAGCGGGGTCTTTCACCGGGGAGCTGTTTTTT
CASRLAGSFTGELFF
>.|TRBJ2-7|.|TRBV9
TGTGCCAGCAGCGTAGCGATGTCTCCCTACGAGCAGTACTTC
CASSVAMSPYEQYF
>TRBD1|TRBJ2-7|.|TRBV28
TGTGCCAGCAGTTTCGGACAGGAGACCTACGAGCAGTACTTC
CASSFGQETYEQYF
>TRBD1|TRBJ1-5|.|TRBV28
TGTGCCAGCAGCTCCCATCAGGGCAGGGGGGGTCAGCCCCAGCATTTT
CASSSHQGRGGQPQHF
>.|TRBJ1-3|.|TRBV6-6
TGTGCCAGCAGTTACTCCTTTAAACCCCCTGACACCATATATTTT
CASSYSFKPPDTIYF
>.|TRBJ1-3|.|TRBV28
TGTGCCAGCAGCCAGGACAGTCCTTCGTATTTT
CASSQDSPSYF
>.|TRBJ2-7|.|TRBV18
TGTGCCAGCTCACCACCTTCAGCGGCCTCCTACGAGCAGTACTTC
CASSPPSAASYEQYF
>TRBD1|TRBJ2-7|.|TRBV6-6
TGTGCCAGCAGTGGACGCCAGACAGGGGGCTCGAGAGAGCAGTACTTC
CASSGRQTGGSREQYF
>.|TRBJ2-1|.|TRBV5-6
TGTGCCAGCAGCCTCCAAAGTTCCAGGAGAGGGATGAATGTGAATGAGCAGTTCTTC
CASSLQSSRRGMNVNEQFF
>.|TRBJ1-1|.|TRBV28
TGTGCCAGCAGTTTGGTCGGGGTATCCAACACTGAAGCTTTCTTT
CASSLVGVSNTEAFF
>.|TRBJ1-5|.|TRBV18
TGTGCCAGCTCACCCGTCGAGGCGAGCAATCAGCCCCAGCATTTT
CASSPVEASNQPQHF
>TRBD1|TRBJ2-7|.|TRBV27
TGTGCCAGCAGTTCTAGCCCTGGGACAGCCCGTCTCTACGAGCAGTACTTC
CASSSSPGTARLYEQYF
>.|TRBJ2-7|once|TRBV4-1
TGCGCCAGCAGCCAAGTATTCAGGACGGGAGAAGCTCCCTACGAGCAGTACTTC
CASSQVFRTGEAPYEQYF
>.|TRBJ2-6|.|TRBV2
TGTGCCAGCAGTGAAGCGTCCCCTGGGGCCAACGTCCTGACTTTC
CASSEASPGANVLTF
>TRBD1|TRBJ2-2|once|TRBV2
TGTGCCAGCAGGGACAGGGTGACCGGGGAGCTGTTTTTT
CASRDRVTGELFF
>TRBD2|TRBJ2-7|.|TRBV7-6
TGTGCCAGCAGCCGTAGCGGGACGTCCTACGAGCAGTACTTC
CASSRSGTSYEQYF
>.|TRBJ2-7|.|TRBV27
TGTGCCAGCAGTCAATCCCTACCTTGGTCCTACGAGCAGTACTTC
CASSQSLPWSYEQYF
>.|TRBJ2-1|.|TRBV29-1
TGCAGCGCTTCCATAGATGCGGGCCAGTACAATGAGCAGTTCTTC
CSASIDAGQYNEQFF
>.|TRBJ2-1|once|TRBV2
TGTGCCAGCAAGGGCAGGGACTATGAGCAGTTCTTC
CASKGRDYEQFF
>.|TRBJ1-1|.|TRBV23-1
TGCGCCAGCCCTCAGGGAGCGAACACTGAAGCTTTCTTT
CASPQGANTEAFF
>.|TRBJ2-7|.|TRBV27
TGTGCCAGCAGTTTTAGATTCGACCTAGAAAAGTACTTC
CASSFRFDLEKYF